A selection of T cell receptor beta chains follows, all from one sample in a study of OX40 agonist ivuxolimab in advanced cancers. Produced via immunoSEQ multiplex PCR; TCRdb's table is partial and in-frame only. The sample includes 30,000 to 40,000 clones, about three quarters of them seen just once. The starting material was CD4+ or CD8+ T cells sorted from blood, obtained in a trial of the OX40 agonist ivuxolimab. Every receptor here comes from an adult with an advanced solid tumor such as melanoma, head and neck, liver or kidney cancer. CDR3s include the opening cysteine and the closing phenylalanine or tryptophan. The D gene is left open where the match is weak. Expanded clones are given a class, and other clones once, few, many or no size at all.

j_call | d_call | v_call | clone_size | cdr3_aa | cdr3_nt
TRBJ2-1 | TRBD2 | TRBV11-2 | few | CASSLGGGFRNEQFF | TGTGCCAGCAGCTTAGGCGGGGGTTTTAGGAATGAGCAGTTCTTC
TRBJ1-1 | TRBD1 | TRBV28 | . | CASSPDRKAFF | TGTGCCAGCAGTCCGGACAGGAAAGCTTTCTTT
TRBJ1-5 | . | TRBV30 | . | CAWSVDGSSQHF | TGTGCCTGGAGCGTGGACGGCTCGTCCCAGCATTTT
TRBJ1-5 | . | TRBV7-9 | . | CASSYPNQPQHF | TGTGCCAGCAGCTACCCAAATCAGCCCCAGCATTTT
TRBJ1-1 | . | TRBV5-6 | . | CASSEMRGEGTEAFF | TGTGCCAGCAGCGAAATGAGGGGAGAGGGAACTGAAGCTTTCTTT
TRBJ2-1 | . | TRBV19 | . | CASKREGSYNEQFF | TGTGCCAGTAAAAGAGAAGGCTCCTACAATGAGCAGTTCTTC
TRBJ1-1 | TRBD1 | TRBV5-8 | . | CASSLEPRQGKRWRTEAFF | TGTGCCAGCAGCTTGGAGCCGCGACAGGGAAAAAGATGGAGGACTGAAGCTTTCTTT
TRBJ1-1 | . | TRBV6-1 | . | CASSEERGRNTEAFF | TGTGCCAGCAGTGAAGAACGGGGGCGGAACACTGAAGCTTTCTTT
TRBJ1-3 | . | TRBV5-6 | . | CASSRPASGNTIYF | TGTGCCAGCAGCCGACCGGCCTCTGGAAACACCATATATTTT
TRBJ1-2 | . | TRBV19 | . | CASSITQNYGYTF | TGTGCCAGTAGTATAACACAGAACTATGGCTACACCTTC
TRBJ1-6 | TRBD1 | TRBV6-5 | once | CASRRDRDSPLHF | TGTGCCAGCAGGCGGGACAGGGATTCACCCCTCCACTTT
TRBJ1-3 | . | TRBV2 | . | CASERLSGNTIYF | TGTGCCAGCGAGCGGCTCTCTGGAAACACCATATATTTT
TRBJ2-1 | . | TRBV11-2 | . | CASRPWAGFNEQFF | TGTGCCAGCAGACCCTGGGCCGGCTTCAATGAGCAGTTCTTC
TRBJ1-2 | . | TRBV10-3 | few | CAISEIDSRGYTF | TGTGCCATCAGTGAGATCGACAGTCGAGGCTACACCTTC
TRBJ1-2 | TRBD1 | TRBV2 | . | CASRGTVRGNYGYTF | TGTGCCAGCAGGGGTACTGTCAGGGGGAACTATGGCTACACCTTC
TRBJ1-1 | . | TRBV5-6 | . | CASSLFRGSNTEAFF | TGTGCCAGCAGCTTGTTCCGGGGCTCGAACACTGAAGCTTTCTTT
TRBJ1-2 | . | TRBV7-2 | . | CASSSRGGYTF | TGTGCCAGCAGCTCCCGGGGTGGCTACACCTTC
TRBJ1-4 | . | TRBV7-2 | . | CASSLTGGNEKLFF | TGTGCCAGCAGCTTAACTGGGGGTAATGAAAAACTGTTTTTT
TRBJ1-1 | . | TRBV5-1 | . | CASSALGYTEAFF | TGCGCCAGCAGCGCCTTAGGGTACACTGAAGCTTTCTTT
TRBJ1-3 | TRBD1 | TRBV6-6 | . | CASTSQGGRNTIYF | TGTGCCAGCACCTCCCAGGGGGGCAGAAACACCATATATTTT
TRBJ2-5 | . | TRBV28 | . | CASSPSAGLRETQYF | TGTGCCAGCAGTCCCTCAGCGGGTTTGCGAGAGACCCAGTACTTC
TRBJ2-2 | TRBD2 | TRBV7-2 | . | CASSLDSGGAVGELFF | TGTGCCAGCAGCTTAGATAGCGGGGGGGCCGTCGGGGAGCTGTTTTTT
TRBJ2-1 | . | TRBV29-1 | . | CSVEDRGAGTYNEQFF | TGCAGCGTTGAAGATCGTGGGGCAGGCACCTACAATGAGCAGTTCTTC
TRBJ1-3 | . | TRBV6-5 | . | CASSYDSSGNTIYF | TGTGCCAGCAGTTACGACTCCTCTGGAAACACCATATATTTT
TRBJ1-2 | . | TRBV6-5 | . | CASSRANYGYTF | TGTGCCAGCAGTCGGGCAAACTATGGCTACACCTTC
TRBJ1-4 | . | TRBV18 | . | CASSPTEIATNEKLFF | TGTGCCAGCTCACCAACAGAGATTGCAACTAATGAAAAACTGTTTTTT
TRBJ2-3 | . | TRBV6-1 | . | CASSVPDTQYF | TGTGCCAGCAGTGTTCCAGATACGCAGTATTTT
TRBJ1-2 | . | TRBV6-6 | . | CASVELGNGYTF | TGTGCCAGCGTAGAGCTGGGAAATGGCTACACCTTC
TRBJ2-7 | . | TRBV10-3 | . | CAISEMGRSYEQYF | TGTGCCATCAGTGAGATGGGACGGAGCTACGAGCAGTACTTC
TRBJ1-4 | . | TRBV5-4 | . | CASSLVAGGTNEKLFF | TGTGCCAGCAGCTTGGTGGCTGGGGGCACTAATGAAAAACTGTTTTTT
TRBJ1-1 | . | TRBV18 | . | CASSPSISEGNTEAFF | TGTGCCAGCTCACCATCGATAAGTGAGGGGAACACTGAAGCTTTCTTT
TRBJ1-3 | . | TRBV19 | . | CASSASRYSGNTIYF | TGTGCCAGTAGTGCAAGCAGGTACTCTGGAAACACCATATATTTT
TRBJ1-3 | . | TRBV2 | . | CASSEGRAGNTIYF | TGTGCCAGCAGTGAAGGCCGGGCTGGAAACACCATATATTTT
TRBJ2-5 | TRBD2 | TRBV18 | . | CASSRTREETQYF | TGTGCCAGCTCAAGGACTAGAGAAGAGACCCAGTACTTC
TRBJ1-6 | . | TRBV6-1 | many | CASSDRSTNSPLHF | TGTGCCAGCAGTGACAGGAGCACGAATTCACCCCTCCACTTT
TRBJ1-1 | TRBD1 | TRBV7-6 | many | CASSSLGQGPMNTEAFF | TGTGCCAGCAGCTCGCTCGGACAGGGCCCCATGAACACTGAAGCTTTCTTT
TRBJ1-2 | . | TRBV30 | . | CAWSPFGTPYSIHGYTF | TGTGCCTGGAGTCCTTTCGGGACCCCATATTCAATCCATGGCTACACCTTC
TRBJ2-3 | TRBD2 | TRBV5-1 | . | CASRPLAGGSDTQYF | TGCGCCAGCAGACCCCTAGCGGGGGGGAGCGATACGCAGTATTTT
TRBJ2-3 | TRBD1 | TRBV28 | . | CASSLSGQGPDTQYF | TGTGCCAGCAGTTTATCAGGACAGGGCCCAGATACGCAGTATTTT
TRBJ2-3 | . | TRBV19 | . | CASSIEIAGANTDTQYF | TGTGCCAGTAGTATAGAAATTGCGGGGGCCAACACAGATACGCAGTATTTT
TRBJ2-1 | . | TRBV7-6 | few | CASSLGGVGSNEQFF | TGTGCCAGCAGCTTAGGGGGGGTTGGAAGCAATGAGCAGTTCTTC
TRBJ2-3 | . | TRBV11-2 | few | CASSLDRARGADTQYF | TGTGCCAGCAGCTTAGATCGGGCCAGGGGGGCAGATACGCAGTATTTT
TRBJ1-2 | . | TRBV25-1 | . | CASSEWGPHRFGYTF | TGTGCCAGCAGTGAATGGGGACCGCACCGGTTTGGCTACACCTTC